The rows below give T cell receptor beta chains drawn from one sample of a study of beta chain features in type 1 diabetes. The data were produced by immunoSEQ multiplex PCR, yet TCRdb's version contains in-frame clones alone and is incomplete. The data hold about half a million clones, with over 25% observed a single time. The sequenced material came from naive CD4+ T cells from blood. These receptors all come from a man between 18 and 35 years old in good health. Both conserved end residues are part of each CDR3. A D gene is named only where the DNA matches it firmly. Size is omitted from some rows. Given values are once, few, many or a class for expanded clones.

CDR3 protein: CASSLSGTETQYF
CDR3 DNA: TGTGCCAGCAGCTTATCAGGGACGGAGACCCAGTACTTC
J gene: TRBJ2-5
D gene: -
V gene: TRBV7-2
clone size: -

CDR3 protein: CAWRESGTHHTQYF
CDR3 DNA: TGTGCCTGGAGGGAGTCCGGCACACACCATACGCAGTATTTT
J gene: TRBJ2-3
D gene: -
V gene: TRBV30
clone size: -

CDR3 protein: CASSQGDRATGELFF
CDR3 DNA: TGCGCCAGCAGCCAAGGGGACAGGGCCACCGGGGAGCTGTTTTTT
J gene: TRBJ2-2
D gene: TRBD1
V gene: TRBV4-3
clone size: few

CDR3 protein: CAWRPPGTYNEQFF
CDR3 DNA: TGTGCCTGGAGGCCCCCGGGAACCTACAATGAGCAGTTCTTC
J gene: TRBJ2-1
D gene: -
V gene: TRBV30
clone size: -

CDR3 protein: CSASWEKEQFF
CDR3 DNA: TGCAGTGCTAGTTGGGAGAAAGAGCAGTTCTTC
J gene: TRBJ2-1
D gene: -
V gene: TRBV20-1
clone size: few

CDR3 protein: CASFGEPTQETQYF
CDR3 DNA: TGTGCCAGCTTTGGCGAGCCTACGCAAGAGACCCAGTACTTC
J gene: TRBJ2-5
D gene: -
V gene: TRBV2
clone size: -

CDR3 protein: CASSQTSEQYF
CDR3 DNA: TGTGCCAGCAGCCAAACTAGCGAACAGTACTTC
J gene: TRBJ2-7
D gene: TRBD2
V gene: TRBV7-2
clone size: -

CDR3 protein: CASSSKSEFNYGYTF
CDR3 DNA: TGTGCCAGCAGCTCCAAGAGCGAGTTTAACTATGGCTACACCTTC
J gene: TRBJ1-2
D gene: -
V gene: TRBV7-2
clone size: few

CDR3 protein: CASSRTTGSGGEAFF
CDR3 DNA: TGTGCCAGCAGTCGCACGACAGGGTCTGGGGGTGAAGCTTTCTTT
J gene: TRBJ1-1
D gene: TRBD1
V gene: TRBV14
clone size: -

CDR3 protein: CAIRGQGAPDTQYF
CDR3 DNA: TGTGCCATCAGGGGACAGGGGGCCCCAGATACGCAGTATTTT
J gene: TRBJ2-3
D gene: TRBD1
V gene: TRBV10-3
clone size: -

CDR3 protein: CASSFNGNTGYGYTF
CDR3 DNA: TGTGCCAGCAGTTTTAACGGAAACACCGGCTATGGCTACACCTTC
J gene: TRBJ1-2
D gene: -
V gene: TRBV27
clone size: few

CDR3 protein: CASSLIATNEKLFF
CDR3 DNA: TGTGCCAGCAGTTTAATTGCAACTAATGAAAAACTGTTTTTT
J gene: TRBJ1-4
D gene: -
V gene: TRBV28
clone size: few

CDR3 protein: CASSPVFTNEKLFF
CDR3 DNA: TGTGCCAGCTCACCAGTGTTTACTAATGAAAAACTGTTTTTT
J gene: TRBJ1-4
D gene: -
V gene: TRBV18
clone size: -

CDR3 protein: CSAQRLQEQFF
CDR3 DNA: TGCAGTGCCCAAAGGCTGCAAGAGCAGTTCTTC
J gene: TRBJ2-1
D gene: -
V gene: TRBV20-1
clone size: -

CDR3 protein: CASSAPLARPYNEQFF
CDR3 DNA: TGTGCCAGCAGTGCCCCTCTAGCGAGGCCCTACAATGAGCAGTTCTTC
J gene: TRBJ2-1
D gene: -
V gene: TRBV28
clone size: few

CDR3 protein: CASSLGPVNEQFF
CDR3 DNA: TGTGCCAGCAGCTTGGGACCGGTCAATGAGCAGTTCTTC
J gene: TRBJ2-1
D gene: -
V gene: TRBV7-6
clone size: -

CDR3 protein: CASSRTAGHTDTQYF
CDR3 DNA: TGCGCCAGCAGCCGAACCGCGGGCCACACAGATACGCAGTATTTT
J gene: TRBJ2-3
D gene: -
V gene: TRBV5-1
clone size: -

CDR3 protein: CASSPGTGSKFF
CDR3 DNA: TGTGCCAGCAGCCCTGGGACAGGAAGTAAGTTCTTC
J gene: TRBJ2-1
D gene: TRBD1
V gene: TRBV5-6
clone size: -

CDR3 protein: CASSRDMTRNEQFF
CDR3 DNA: TGCGCCAGCAGCCGTGACATGACTAGGAATGAGCAGTTCTTC
J gene: TRBJ2-1
D gene: -
V gene: TRBV4-1
clone size: few

CDR3 protein: CAWSVGRRNQPQHF
CDR3 DNA: TGTGCCTGGAGTGTGGGACGGCGCAATCAGCCCCAGCATTTT
J gene: TRBJ1-5
D gene: -
V gene: TRBV30
clone size: few

CDR3 protein: CASSAAGSEQFF
CDR3 DNA: TGTGCCAGCAGCGCCGCGGGGAGTGAGCAGTTCTTC
J gene: TRBJ2-1
D gene: -
V gene: TRBV7-2
clone size: -

CDR3 protein: CASSVGGSEQYF
CDR3 DNA: TGTGCCAGCAGCGTAGGAGGTTCCGAGCAGTACTTC
J gene: TRBJ2-7
D gene: -
V gene: TRBV7-9
clone size: -

CDR3 protein: CSVEVWGVNTGELFF
CDR3 DNA: TGCAGCGTTGAGGTTTGGGGGGTGAACACCGGGGAGCTGTTTTTT
J gene: TRBJ2-2
D gene: -
V gene: TRBV29-1
clone size: -

CDR3 protein: CAWSPGIRNEQYF
CDR3 DNA: TGTGCCTGGAGCCCCGGGATTCGTAACGAGCAGTACTTC
J gene: TRBJ2-7
D gene: -
V gene: TRBV30
clone size: few